One and the same sample provided the 24 T cell receptor beta chains below, sequenced in a study of graft-versus-host responses after intestinal transplantation. These receptors' antigens are unknown. Assay used: immunoSEQ multiplex PCR; TCRdb lists only in-frame clones, some missing. The sample includes tens of thousands of clones, roughly 90% of them seen just once. The sequenced sample was unstimulated CD8+ T cells sorted from spleen or lymph node cells, obtained before intestinal transplant. These receptors came from a human donor who received an intestinal transplant.

CDR3 sequence: CASSRGTGAYEQYF. CDR3 nucleotides: TGCGCCAGCAGCCGAGGGACAGGAGCCTACGAGCAGTACTTC. This sequence joins TRBV5-1 and TRBJ2-7; 8 nucleotides line up with TRBD1. V lost 4 bases to trimming and J lost 2 bases; unmatched junction nucleotides: 5. This CDR3 is built from 14 residues. The germline gives CDR1 SGHRS, CDR2 YFSETQ.

Turning to this clone: The sample carries other DNA sequences with the same CDR3. The chain recombines TRBV9 with TRBJ2-7; no reliable D call. The ends were cut back, 0 bases at V and 0 bases at J, with 10 bases in the middle. CDR3 length equals 15 residues. Germline V gene lookup returns CDR1 SGDLS and CDR2 YYNGEE. The CDR3 DNA is TGTGCCAGCAGCGTAGGAGGTGATAGCTCCTACGAGCAGTACTTC. Protein sequence: CASSVGGDSSYEQYF. Drawing the rest from reference TRBV9 and TRBJ2-7, the complete variable domain is DSGVTQTPKHLITATGQRVTLRCSPRSGDLSVYWYQQSLDQGLQFLIQYYNGEERAKGNILERFSAQQFPDLHSELNLSSLELGDSALYFCASSVGGDSSYEQYFGPGTRLTVT.

The chain combines TRBV27 with TRBJ2-3; D is ambiguous. Trimming pared 4 bases from V and 4 bases from J, leaving 15 bases between. This CDR3 comprises 15 residues. Germline-derived CDR1 and CDR2 are MNHEY and SMNVEV (reference sequence). The CDR3 sequence is CASSSYPGSADTQYF. In DNA, the CDR3 is TGTGCCAGCAGTTCCTACCCGGGTTCAGCAGATACGCAGTATTTT.

This chain joins TRBV10-2 and TRBJ2-1, with 7 positions matching TRBD2. Per the germline V gene, CDR1 is WSHSY and CDR2 is SAAADI. CDR3 length: 14 amino acids. Losses at the gene ends were 4 bases for V and 5 bases for J; bases not matched to a gene: 5. CDR3 bases: TGCGCCAGCAGTGCAGCGGGATTCGACAATGAGCAGTTCTTC. It codes for CASSAAGFDNEQFF.

V is TRBV27 and J is TRBJ2-7, with 8 positions matching TRBD1. CDR3 length: 16 amino acids. The germline CDR1 and CDR2 sequences are MNHEY and SMNVEV (reference sequence). With 3 bases clipped from V and 10 bases from J, the junction kept 17 bases outside the gene matches. CDR3 in DNA: TGTGCCAGCAGTTTTCATCTCATCGGACAGGGCGAAGTTCAGTACTTC. Its translation: CASSFHLIGQGEVQYF.

The CDR3 loop reads CASSSWGQGRYGAKNIQYF. DNA for the CDR3: TGTGCCAGCAGTTCCTGGGGACAGGGGAGGTATGGGGCCAAAAACATTCAGTACTTC. This chain links TRBV28 with TRBJ2-4; TRBD1 matches at 10 bases. V dropped 4 bases and J dropped 1; count of bases not matched to a gene: 13. Germline V lookup: CDR1 MDHEN, CDR2 SYDVKM. CDR3 size: 19 residues.

This chain uses TRBV4-1 with TRBJ2-1; D perhaps matches TRBD2 (6 bases). Germline CDR1 and CDR2: MGHRA and YSYEKL. Trimming shortened V by 4 bases and J by 6 bases, and 22 bases separated the two germline ends. This CDR3 has 17 amino acids. The CDR3 sequence is CASSRVLTSRFLNEQFF. Written as DNA, the CDR3 is TGCGCCAGCAGCCGGGTCCTAACTAGCAGGTTTCTCAATGAGCAGTTCTTC.

The rearrangement uses TRBV5-5 and TRBJ1-1; 7 bases line up with TRBD1. The J segment lost 5 bases and the V segment lost 4 bases, leaving 5 bases of the junction unmatched. The CDR3 has 13 amino acids. From germline, CDR1 is SGHKS and CDR2 YYEKEE (reference sequence). The CDR3 here is CASSQTGETEAFF. CDR3 coding DNA: TGTGCCAGCAGCCAAACAGGGGAGACTGAAGCTTTCTTT.

V usage is TRBV11-2 and J usage is TRBJ2-7, with 10 bases lining up with TRBD2. CDR1 SGHAT and CDR2 FQNNGV come from the germline V gene. J lost 4 bases, V lost 5 bases, and 8 bases had no gene match. The CDR3 length is 15 residues. CDR3 DNA: TGTGCCAGCAGCCCTCCGGGACTAGCGCAGTACGAGCAGTACTTC. Translated, it gives CASSPPGLAQYEQYF.

This clone has a handful of counts. The rearrangement links TRBV23-1 to TRBJ2-7; D possibly corresponds to TRBD2 (6 bases). TRBV23-1 is an ORF, with its function uncertain. The CDR3 has 15 amino acids. V was trimmed by 11 bases and J by 2 bases, leaving 22 bases between them. CDR3 sequence: CACTPRAGLAYEQYF. For the CDR3, the DNA is TGCGCCTGCACCCCTCGGGCGGGGCTCGCCTACGAGCAGTACTTC.

About this clone itself: Other DNA sequences in the sample encode the same CDR3. As DNA, the CDR3 is TGTGCCAGCAGCCCCGGAGGATACGAGCAGTACTTC. Translation: CASSPGGYEQYF. This sequence joins TRBV28 and TRBJ2-7, with a tentative D call TRBD2 (5 bases). The V and J ends lost 6 bases and 4 bases respectively, with 10 bases between them. The length of the CDR3 is 12 residues. Germline CDR1 MDHEN, CDR2 SYDVKM.

The chain is built from TRBV9 and TRBJ2-7; 10 bases agree with TRBD2. The CDR3 spans 15 residues. Germline V gene data show CDR1 as SGDLS and CDR2 as YYNGEE. J lost 2 bases, V lost 2 bases, and 4 bases had no gene match. CDR3 nucleotide sequence: TGTGCCAGCAGCGTTAGCGGGAGGCCCCCCTACGAGCAGTACTTC. It encodes CASSVSGRPPYEQYF.

The chain uses TRBV27 and TRBJ2-5, with D uncertain. The CDR3 has 12 amino acids. Germline-derived CDR1 and CDR2 are MNHEY and SMNVEV (reference sequence). V gave up 0 bases and J gave up 5 bases, with 4 bases separating them. CDR3 loop: CASSLSLETQYF. The CDR3 region has the DNA TGTGCCAGCAGTTTATCCCTGGAGACCCAGTACTTC.

This chain uses TRBV28 with TRBJ2-3; 9 positions match TRBD1. Germline trimming cut 5 bases from V and 0 bases from J; bases unmatched to any gene: 6. The germline CDR1 and CDR2 sequences are MDHEN and SYDVKM. The CDR3 has 16 amino acids. The CDR3 coding sequence is TGTGCCAGCAGTGCCCCCGGGACAGGGAGCACAGATACGCAGTATTTT. This codes for CASSAPGTGSTDTQYF.

This chain connects TRBV7-3 to TRBJ2-1; a weak D match, TRBD1 (5 bases). The V and J ends lost 5 bases and 7 bases respectively, with 12 bases between them. Germline V lookup: CDR1 SGHTA, CDR2 FQGTGA. The CDR3 loop spans 13 amino acids. CDR3 DNA: TGTGCCAGCAGCCTGTCGACAGCTAATGAGCAGTTCTTC. Encoded protein: CASSLSTANEQFF.

This clone was observed a handful of times. The sample carries other DNA sequences with the same CDR3. This chain joins TRBV6-1 and TRBJ1-3; D is ambiguous. Trimming shortened V by 6 bases and J by 0 bases, and 12 bases separated the two germline ends. The CDR3 runs 15 residues. The germline V gene has CDR1 MNHNS and CDR2 SASEGT. CDR3 sequence (DNA): TGTGCCAGCAGCCCAGACTGGAGCTCTGGAAACACCATATATTTT. Amino acids: CASSPDWSSGNTIYF.

The chain combines TRBV27 with TRBJ2-1, with 13 bases fitting TRBD2. CDR3 size: 16 residues. Germline assignment: CDR1 MNHEY and CDR2 SMNVEV (reference sequence). V lost 5 bases and J lost 8; bases outside the gene matches: 9. In nucleotides, the CDR3 is TGTGCCAGCAGTCTACTAGCGGGAGGGCCCCCGGATGAGCAGTTCTTC. Translation: CASSLLAGGPPDEQFF.

The chain has TRBV10-1 and TRBJ2-1; no clear D gene. Germline V gives CDR1 WNHNN, CDR2 SYGVQD (reference sequence). CDR3 size: 14 residues. V lost 0 bases and J 3 bases, leaving 6 bases between the germline ends. The CDR3 sequence is CASSESPDYNEQFF. The CDR3 region has the DNA TGCGCCAGCAGTGAGTCCCCAGACTACAATGAGCAGTTCTTC.

The chain is built from TRBV4-1 and TRBJ1-1; no definite D call. The CDR3 totals 14 residues. The germline V gene has CDR1 MGHRA and CDR2 YSYEKL. V lost 4 bases to trimming and J lost 3 bases, with 12 bases between them. In DNA, the CDR3 is TGCGCCAGCAGCCTCCTACTGGGCGACACTGAAGCTTTCTTT. Translation: CASSLLLGDTEAFF.

The chain joins TRBV4-1 to TRBJ1-1, with D possibly matching TRBD1 (5 bases). CDR1 is MGHRA, CDR2 YSYEKL, per germline. The CDR3 totals 14 residues. The germline V and J ends were trimmed by 5 bases and 1 base, with 11 bases remaining between them. DNA for the CDR3: TGCGCCAGCAGCTCGGGACTTACGAACACTGAAGCTTTCTTT. Its translation: CASSSGLTNTEAFF.

This clone was seen a handful of times. The rearrangement uses TRBV4-1 and TRBJ1-2; 10 bases line up with TRBD1. Germline CDR1 reads MGHRA; CDR2 reads YSYEKL. The ends lost 0 bases at V and 5 bases at J; junction bases unmatched: 6. The CDR3 has 16 amino acids. In DNA, the CDR3 is TGCGCCAGCAGCCAAGATACGACAGGGGGCATTTATGGCTACACCTTC. It codes for CASSQDTTGGIYGYTF.

The chain employs TRBV5-1 and TRBJ2-7; 8 positions match TRBD1. V was pared by 3 bases and J by 6 bases, with 5 bases of the junction left unmatched. The CDR3 loop spans 13 amino acids. CDR1 SGHRS and CDR2 YFSETQ come from the germline V gene. The CDR3 is CASSWTGIGEQYF. For the CDR3, the DNA is TGCGCCAGCAGCTGGACAGGGATAGGCGAGCAGTACTTC.

V and J are TRBV15 and TRBJ2-7, with D possibly being TRBD1 (6 bases). The CDR3 length is 16 residues. The V end was cut by 0 bases, the J end by 2 bases, with 14 bases between. Per germline, CDR1 LNHNV and CDR2 YYDKDF (reference sequence). The DNA of the CDR3 is TGTGCCACCAGCAGAGATTTCACAGGGCTAACCTACGAGCAGTACTTC. Its translation: CATSRDFTGLTYEQYF.

This chain joins TRBV5-6 and TRBJ2-5, with TRBD2 as a possible D gene (6 bases). Trimming cost V 4 bases and J 3 bases, with 10 bases left between them. Per germline, CDR1 SGHDT and CDR2 YYEEEE. This CDR3 contains 13 residues. CDR3 sequence reads: CASSPGGKETQYF. CDR3 nucleotide sequence: TGTGCCAGCAGCCCCGGGGGAAAAGAGACCCAGTACTTC.